One and the same sample provided the 5 T cell receptor beta chains below, sequenced in a study of blood T cell repertoires in COVID-19. TCRdb keeps only in-frame clones here, not all; method: immunoSEQ multiplex PCR. The sample shows around 270,000 clones, approximately 86% of them seen only once. Sequencing used peripheral blood. The receptors originated from a man aged 25 to 40 with active or convalescent COVID-19.

The CDR3 nucleotides read TGTGCCAGCAGCGCAAGACAGGGGGCGGCTGGAAACACCATATATTTT. It is translated as CASSARQGAAGNTIYF. This chain joins TRBV7-2 and TRBJ1-3; 10 bases match TRBD1. CDR3 length equals 16 residues. With V trimmed by 5 bases and J by 2 bases, 6 bases remained unmatched. Germline CDR1 reads SGHTA; CDR2 reads FQGNSA.

This chain links TRBV5-6 with TRBJ1-5, with D hard to call. The germline V and J ends were trimmed by 3 bases and 2 bases, with 9 bases remaining between them. The CDR3 runs to 14 residues. In germline, CDR1 is SGHDT, CDR2 YYEEEE. CDR3: CASSSQEGNQPQHF. In DNA form, the CDR3 reads TGTGCCAGCAGCTCCCAGGAGGGCAATCAGCCCCAGCATTTT.

On this clone itself: Other DNA sequences in the same sample also yield this CDR3. The V call is TRBV5-1, the J call TRBJ2-5; 8 bases are a match to TRBD2. CDR3 length: 14 residues. Germline lookup yields CDR1 SGHRS and CDR2 YFSETQ. V was pared by 2 bases and J by 2 bases, with 2 bases of the junction left unmatched. CDR3 coding DNA: TGCGCCAGCAGCTTAAGCGGGGGACAAGAGACCCAGTACTTC. As protein: CASSLSGGQETQYF. Supplemented by reference TRBV5-1 and TRBJ2-5, the full variable domain reads KAGVTQTPRYLIKTRGQQVTLSCSPISGHRSVSWYQQTPGQGLQFLFEYFSETQRNKGNFPGRFSGRQFSNSRSEMNVSTLELGDSALYLCASSLSGGQETQYFGPGTRLLVL.

The V call is TRBV5-1, the J call TRBJ2-7; tentatively, D is TRBD1 (6 bases). Trimming removed 5 bases from V and 3 bases from J, with 12 bases in between. The germline V gene encodes CDR1 SGHRS and CDR2 YFSETQ. The CDR3 is 13 residues long. Here the CDR3 DNA reads TGCGCCAGCAGTTCAGAAGGGGGCTACGAGCAGTACTTC. Protein product: CASSSEGGYEQYF.

The rearrangement uses TRBV27 and TRBJ1-1; D is ambiguous. The ends were cut back, 4 bases at V and 0 bases at J, with 12 bases in the middle. The V gene's germline CDR1 is MNHEY and CDR2 SMNVEV (reference sequence). The CDR3 has 15 residues. CDR3 amino acids: CASSSKDSLNTEAFF. DNA of the CDR3: TGTGCCAGCAGTTCGAAGGACTCATTGAACACTGAAGCTTTCTTT.